The TCR beta chain under discussion was sequenced for a study of OX40 agonist ivuxolimab in advanced cancers. As for the study in general: Ivuxolimab was administered intravenously to patients at 0.01 to 10 mg/kg every 2 weeks.

Autoimmune disease history or systemic immunosuppression barred patients. CDR1 and CDR2 from the germline V gene are SGDLS and YYNGEE. V was trimmed by 2 bases and J by 5 bases, leaving 7 bases between them. The CDR3 is 13 amino acids. To note about this clone: This could be a read error, since a much larger clone is one nucleotide away. The same CDR3 is also encoded by other DNA sequences in this sample.

Assay used: immunoSEQ multiplex PCR; TCRdb lists only in-frame clones, some missing. The data show over 25,000 clones, 65% to 80% seen once. Sequenced here: CD4+ or CD8+ T cells sorted from blood, sampled in a trial of the OX40 agonist ivuxolimab. The chain combines TRBV9 with TRBJ2-2; D remains unclear. This receptor was obtained from an adult with an advanced solid tumor such as melanoma, head and neck, liver or kidney cancer. The CDR3 DNA is TGTGCCAGCAGCGTTTTTTCAACCGGGGAGCTGTTTTTT. The encoded protein is CASSVFSTGELFF.